The clone carrying this T cell receptor beta chain has at least ten counts. Antigen specificity is unknown. This specimen comes from a study of T cells in Graves' hyperthyroidism and ophthalmopathy. Template material for amplifying TCR beta CDR3 regions consisted of RNA transcripts. The TCR CDR3 was amplified in a first-round RT-PCR using the HTBI primer set. TCRdb reprocessed the multiplex PCR reads with MiXCR, giving one entry per CDR3 protein. In the table there are 300,000 to 350,000 distinct CDR3 sequences, over 11% of which are singletons. Hyperthyroidism in the patients, aged 18 to 65, was newly diagnosed and under 2 months in duration. PBMCs were collected from a 10 ml volume of fresh peripheral blood. Study results and caveats: Blood samples included most of the expanded thyroid clonotypes exceeding 0.001. Ophthalmopathy and stable hyperthyroidism were separated by a 13 V-J model.

This CDR3 spans 20 amino acids. CDR1 is SGHAT, CDR2 FQNNGV, per germline. After removal of 7 bases from V and 6 bases from J, the junction contained 19 bases not matched to a gene. Sequenced sample: blood. This clonotype was obtained from a woman between 25 and 40 years old with Graves' hyperthyroidism. The V gene is TRBV11-2, the J gene TRBJ2-1; 15 positions match TRBD2. CDR3 amino acids: CASTLGGPGLAGGLINEQFF. As DNA, the CDR3 is TGTGCCAGCACCCTTGGAGGCCCGGGACTAGCGGGAGGCCTTATCAATGAGCAGTTCTTC.